A single sample is the source of the 30 T cell receptor beta chains below, sequenced in a study of graft-versus-host responses after intestinal transplantation. Plating combined 200,000 CFSE-labeled responder cells with 200,000 irradiated, violet-dye-labeled stimulator cells. Data came from immunoSEQ multiplex PCR; TCRdb stores just in-frame clones and leaves some out. The sample yields approximately 8,300 clones, about a quarter seen once. Sequencing used alloreactive CD8+ T cells from a mixed lymphocyte reaction culture, obtained before transplantation. Specified subset: CFSE-low proliferating T cells sorted from roughly six-day pre-transplant mixed lymphocyte reaction (GvH or HvG direction). These TCRs come from a human patient who was an organ donor for intestinal transplantation.

In its sample, this clone was seen many times. This chain joins TRBV30 and TRBJ2-7; possibly TRBD2 for D (6 bases). CDR1 GTSNPN and CDR2 SVGIG come from the germline V gene (reference sequence). V shed 0 bases and J shed 1 base, with 13 bases lying between them. The CDR3 extends over 15 amino acids. DNA of the CDR3: TGTGCCTGGAGTGTAGACGGCGGGGCATCCTACGAGCAGTACTTC. It yields the protein CAWSVDGGASYEQYF. Supplemented by reference TRBV30 and TRBJ2-7, the full variable domain reads SQTIHQWPATLVQPVGSPLSLECTVEGTSNPNLYWYRQAAGRGLQLLFYSVGIGQISSEVPQNLSASRPQDRQFILSSKKLLLSDSGFYLCAWSVDGGASYEQYFGPGTRLTVT.

The J gene is TRBJ1-4, the V gene TRBV27; D unclear. Germline CDR1 is MNHEY and CDR2 is SMNVEV (reference sequence). With 1 base removed from V and 8 bases from J, the gap between germline ends came to 8 bases. The CDR3 has 13 amino acids. This CDR3 is CASSLLGGEKLFF. DNA for the CDR3: TGTGCCAGCAGTTTATTAGGAGGGGAAAAACTGTTTTTT.

The rearrangement links TRBV12-5 to TRBJ1-4; perhaps TRBD1 as D (5 bases). V was clipped by 7 bases and J by 7 bases, with 19 bases between them. This CDR3 spans 15 amino acids. In germline, CDR1 is LGHNT, CDR2 FRNRAP. CDR3 nucleotide sequence: TGTGCTAGTGCCCGACGTCCAGGGCCGTTTGAAAAACTGTTTTTT. Translated, it gives CASARRPGPFEKLFF.

As for this clone: One base away lies a much larger clone, so this may be a sequencing read error. V is TRBV4-1 and J is TRBJ2-7, with 7 bases lining up with TRBD2. Germline values: CDR1 MGHRA, CDR2 YSYEKL. There are 16 residues in the CDR3. The CDR3 DNA follows: TGCGCCCGCAGCCAAGTTGGGGGGACTACCCCCTACGAGCAGTACTTC. The encoded protein is CARSQVGGTTPYEQYF.

The chain links TRBV6-6 to TRBJ2-1, with D perhaps matching TRBD1 (5 bases). CDR3 length: 13 residues. The germline CDR1 and CDR2 sequences are MNHNY and SVGAGI (reference sequence). V lost 6 bases to trimming and J lost 4 bases, with 10 bases between them. In nucleotides, the CDR3 is TGTGCCAGCAGCAGGGAACGGTACAATGAGCAGTTCTTC. Translated: CASSRERYNEQFF.

Concerning this clone: The junction shows a germline mismatch at one end, possibly a read error. The rearrangement joins TRBV5-6 to TRBJ1-1; D perhaps matches TRBD1 (5 bases). The germline gives CDR1 SGHDT, CDR2 YYEEEE. The length of the CDR3 is 14 residues. The CDR3 region has the DNA TGCGCCAGCAGCCAGGGACCGGGGTCCACTGAAGCTTTCTTT. It yields the protein CASSQGPGSTEAFF.

By share, this clone ranks as medium-sized. The CDR3 sequence is CASSQERGTYEQYF. Written as DNA, the CDR3 is TGCGCCAGCAGCCAAGAGCGCGGAACCTACGAGCAGTACTTC. The rearrangement links TRBV4-3 to TRBJ2-7; no reliable D call. Trimming took off 0 bases at V and 2 bases at J, with 8 bases between the two ends. Germline V CDR1 and CDR2: LGHNA, YSLEER. The CDR3 spans 14 residues.

The chain couples TRBV7-6 to TRBJ2-5; TRBD1 is a possible D gene (6 bases). The DNA end is a closer match to TRBJ2-7, so the J assignment may be wrong. This CDR3 is built from 13 residues. Germline lookup yields CDR1 SGHVS and CDR2 FNYEAQ. The CDR3 DNA follows: TGTGCCAGCAGCTCCGCCCAGGGGTACGAGCAGTACTTC. It encodes CASSSAQGYEQYF.

This clone rates as medium-sized. V gene TRBV7-9 combines with J gene TRBJ1-2; D gene unclear. The CDR3 is 13 amino acids. Trimming removed 2 bases from V and 4 bases from J, with 8 bases in between. Germline loops: CDR1 SEHNR, CDR2 FQNEAQ (reference sequence). The CDR3 DNA follows: TGTGCCAGCAGCTTATCCGTGAGCTATGGCTACACCTTC. Encoded protein: CASSLSVSYGYTF.

A note on this clone: At one end, the junction sequence differs from germline, possibly due to a read error. The CDR3 region is CASSLAWESGETQYF. Here the CDR3 DNA reads TGTGCCAGCAGCCTAGCTTGGGAGTCCGGCGAGACCCAGTACTTC. This chain joins TRBV7-9 and TRBJ2-5; maybe TRBD2 (5 bases). The CDR3 extends over 15 amino acids. Germline CDR1 and CDR2: SEHNR and FQNEAQ (reference sequence).

Comments on this clone: The junction and the germline gene differ at one end; a read error may be behind it. The genes are TRBV27 and TRBJ1-2; D call uncertain. Germline V gives CDR1 MNHEY, CDR2 SMNVEV (reference sequence). CDR3 length: 15 amino acids. In nucleotides, the CDR3 is TGTGCCAGCAGTTTACTCCCCTCCGGCGGCTATTGCTACACCTTC. Translation gives CASSLLPSGGYCYTF.

A note on this clone: A much more abundant neighbour one base away suggests this may be a read error. This sequence joins TRBV4-3 and TRBJ1-1, with a weak D call TRBD1 (5 bases). V was cut by 3 bases and J by 0 bases, with 23 bases left in between. The CDR3 is 19 amino acids. Germline assignment: CDR1 LGHNA and CDR2 YSLEER. The CDR3 nucleotides read TGCGCCAGCAGCCATGGGGTCGGGGGATACTCCTCCATGAACACTGAAGCTTTCTTT. Protein product: CASSHGVGGYSSMNTEAFF.

This clone is judged medium-sized (0.01 to 0.1%). This rearrangement joins TRBV4-3 to TRBJ2-7, with a tentative D call TRBD2 (6 bases). Trimming left V 5 bases short and J 0 bases short, with 11 bases between. This CDR3 spans 14 amino acids. The V gene's germline CDR1 is LGHNA and CDR2 YSLEER. CDR3 protein: CASSGGTGSYEQYF. CDR3 sequence (DNA): TGCGCCAGCAGCGGGGGGACGGGCTCCTACGAGCAGTACTTC.

The chain's CDR3 is CASSDSSYEQYF. In DNA, the CDR3 is TGTGCCAGCAGCGACAGTTCCTACGAGCAGTACTTC. The chain is built from TRBV7-9 and TRBJ2-5; perhaps TRBD1 as D (5 bases). Matching the DNA end better, TRBJ2-7 makes the J call doubtful. In germline, CDR1 is SEHNR, CDR2 FQNEAQ (reference sequence). CDR3 length: 12 amino acids.

This clone was observed a handful of times. Possible read error: a much larger clone is one base away. At the DNA level, this CDR3 is encoded by other sequences in the same sample as well. The chain uses TRBV5-6 and TRBJ1-4, with a weak D call TRBD1 (5 bases). The CDR3 sequence is 13 residues long. Germline CDR1 SGHDT, CDR2 YYEEEE. CDR3 in amino acids: CARSLGGSWARFF. CDR3 DNA: TGTGCCCGCAGCTTGGGGGGTTCGTGGGCTCGATTTTTT. Variable domain in full (rest from reference TRBV5-6 and TRBJ1-4): DAGVTQSPTHLIKTRGQQVTLRCSPKSGHDTVSWYQQALGQGPQFIFQYYEEEERQRGNFPDRFSGHQFPNYSSELNVNALLLGDSALYLCARSLGGSWARFFGSGTQLSVL.

This clone was picked up a small number of times. The chain employs TRBV4-1 and TRBJ2-5; tentatively, D is TRBD2 (7 bases). V was pared by 0 bases and J by 4 bases, with 12 bases between. This CDR3 is built from 15 residues. The germline V gene encodes CDR1 MGHRA and CDR2 YSYEKL. CDR3 in DNA: TGCGCCAGCAGCCAAGATAGGGGGGGCGGAGAGACCCAGTACTTC. Translating gives CASSQDRGGGETQYF.

This clone was picked up one time. V usage is TRBV2 and J usage is TRBJ1-4; no clear D. Germline V gives CDR1 SNHLY, CDR2 FYNNEI. The CDR3 contains 12 residues. The V gene lost 3 bases and the J gene lost 4 bases, with 3 bases spanning the gap. The CDR3: CASSDLNEKLFF. For the CDR3, the DNA is TGTGCCAGCAGTGACCTTAATGAAAAACTGTTTTTT. Combining the CDR3 with reference TRBV2 and TRBJ1-4 gives the whole variable domain EPEVTQTPSHQVTQMGQEVILRCVPISNHLYFYWYRQILGQKVEFLVSFYNNEISEKSEIFDDQFSVERPDGSNFTLKIRSTKLEDSAMYFCASSDLNEKLFFGSGTQLSVL.

This sequence joins TRBV27 and TRBJ2-1; D gene ambiguous. V was clipped by 2 bases and J by 4 bases, with 12 bases between them. CDR1 is MNHEY, CDR2 SMNVEV, per germline (reference sequence). CDR3 length: 15 amino acids. DNA of the CDR3: TGTGCCAGCAGTTTACTACTACCCCCATACAATGAGCAGTTCTTC. Protein sequence: CASSLLLPPYNEQFF.

This clone was seen many times. One junction end does not reproduce the germline sequence, and a read error may be involved. The chain has TRBV6-1 and TRBJ2-2; 7 nucleotides line up with TRBD2. This CDR3 is built from 13 residues. Germline lookup yields CDR1 MNHNS and CDR2 SASEGT. CDR3 bases: TGTGCCAGCAGTGACTTCGGTGGGGGGGGGCTGTTTTTT. Translated, it gives CASSDFGGGGLFF.

This clone was seen more than once but under ten times. This chain links TRBV5-5 with TRBJ2-7; D remains ambiguous. Trimming took 0 bases from V and 3 from J, leaving 7 bases between them. The CDR3 length is 13 residues. Germline assignment: CDR1 SGHKS and CDR2 YYEKEE (reference sequence). The CDR3 region is CASSLEAIYEQYF. As DNA, the CDR3 is TGTGCCAGCAGCTTGGAGGCGATCTACGAGCAGTACTTC.

The V gene is TRBV5-1, the J gene TRBJ2-1; D might be TRBD1 or TRBD2, each matching 5 bases. Germline V lookup: CDR1 SGHRS, CDR2 YFSETQ. The CDR3 has 15 residues. The V gene lost 4 bases and the J gene lost 4 bases, with 15 bases spanning the gap. This CDR3 reads CASSQEGTYYNEQFF. Written as DNA, the CDR3 is TGCGCCAGCAGCCAAGAAGGGACCTATTACAATGAGCAGTTCTTC.

The V gene is TRBV13, the J gene TRBJ2-7; D is undetermined. The CDR3 runs 13 residues. The V end lost 4 bases, the J end lost 7 bases, and 14 bases lay between the germline ends. Germline-derived CDR1 and CDR2 are PRHDT and FYEKMQ (reference sequence). CDR3 loop: CASSSNNNWEQYF. The CDR3 DNA reads TGTGCCAGCAGCTCCAATAACAATTGGGAGCAGTACTTC.

This clone was counted a few times. The chain links TRBV6-1 to TRBJ1-5; possible D gene TRBD1, 6 bases. The CDR3 is made up of 14 amino acids. The V end lost 6 bases, the J end lost 9 bases, and 18 bases lay between the germline ends. Germline CDR1 MNHNS, CDR2 SASEGT. The chain's CDR3 is CASSQAGAYVPQHF. The CDR3 DNA reads TGTGCCAGCAGCCAGGCGGGGGCTTACGTGCCCCAGCATTTT.

The chain employs TRBV4-3 and TRBJ1-3, with TRBD1 matching over 10 bases. The CDR3 is 15 residues long. The J segment lost 2 bases and the V segment lost 4 bases, leaving 2 bases of the junction unmatched. Per germline, CDR1 LGHNA and CDR2 YSLEER. The chain's CDR3 is CASSPGTGAGNTIYF. In DNA, the CDR3 is TGCGCCAGCAGCCCCGGGACAGGGGCTGGAAACACCATATATTTT.

This CDR3 reads CASSARDRSYYEQYF. For the CDR3, the DNA is TGTGCCAGCAGCGCCCGGGACAGGTCCTACTACGAGCAGTACTTC. This sequence joins TRBV7-9 and TRBJ2-7; 8 positions agree with TRBD1. The CDR3 sequence is 15 residues long. The ends lost 5 bases at V and 3 bases at J; junction bases unmatched: 9. CDR1 and CDR2 (germline): SEHNR, FQNEAQ (reference sequence). Drawing the rest from reference TRBV7-9 and TRBJ2-7, the complete variable domain is DTGVSQNPRHKITKRGQNVTFRCDPISEHNRLYWYRQTLGQGPEFLTYFQNEAQLEKSRLLSDRFSAERPKGSFSTLEIQRTEQGDSAMYLCASSARDRSYYEQYFGPGTRLTVT.

This chain connects TRBV11-2 to TRBJ2-7; D might be TRBD1 or TRBD2, each matching 5 bases. Trimming removed 3 bases from V and 1 base from J, with 19 bases in between. From germline, CDR1 is SGHAT and CDR2 FQNNGV. The CDR3 loop spans 17 amino acids. CDR3 sequence (DNA): TGTGCCAGCAGCTTTACAACCCGGGACCCCGTTTCCTACGAGCAGTACTTC. Encoded protein: CASSFTTRDPVSYEQYF.

The rearrangement uses TRBV14 and TRBJ2-3; D might be TRBD1 or TRBD2, each matching 6 bases. Trimming shortened V by 0 bases and J by 5 bases, and 15 bases separated the two germline ends. CDR1 is SGHDN and CDR2 is FVKESK in the germline V gene. The CDR3 loop spans 16 amino acids. CDR3 DNA: TGTGCCAGCAGCCAAGATTGGGGGGCCGGGGGAGATACGCAGTATTTT. Protein sequence: CASSQDWGAGGDTQYF.

V usage is TRBV15 and J usage is TRBJ2-1; 8 nucleotides agree with TRBD2. The V gene end was trimmed by 2 bases and the J gene end by 8 bases; junction bases not matched to a gene: 5. CDR1 is LNHNV and CDR2 is YYDKDF in the germline V gene (reference sequence). The CDR3 consists of 14 residues. CDR3 amino acids: CATSRIAGGYEQFF. The CDR3 DNA sequence: TGTGCCACCAGCAGAATCGCGGGAGGTTATGAGCAGTTCTTC.

In this sample, this clone turned up a few times. CDR3 region: CASGVPSGELFF. CDR3 DNA: TGTGCCAGCGGAGTCCCCTCCGGGGAGCTGTTTTTT. V gene TRBV5-8 combines with J gene TRBJ2-2; D is unclear. CDR1 and CDR2 from the germline V gene are SGHTS and YDEGEE. V was pared by 7 bases and J by 6 bases, with 10 bases between. This CDR3 contains 12 residues.

The V gene is TRBV5-1, the J gene TRBJ2-7; D ambiguous. Germline V gene data show CDR1 as SGHRS and CDR2 as YFSETQ. There are 13 residues in the CDR3. The germline V and J ends were trimmed by 1 base and 3 bases, with 8 bases remaining between them. The CDR3 is CASSLMNNYEQYF. CDR3 sequence (DNA): TGCGCCAGCAGCTTGATGAACAACTACGAGCAGTACTTC. Variable domain in full (rest from reference TRBV5-1 and TRBJ2-7): KAGVTQTPRYLIKTRGQQVTLSCSPISGHRSVSWYQQTPGQGLQFLFEYFSETQRNKGNFPGRFSGRQFSNSRSEMNVSTLELGDSALYLCASSLMNNYEQYFGPGTRLTVT.